The 29 T cell receptor beta chains below all came from one sample that was sequenced in a study of T-cell memory formation after mild COVID-19. TCRdb fed the 5' RACE reads into MiXCR, producing one record per CDR3 protein. The sample includes about 270,000 distinct CDR3 sequences, under 20% of them seen just once. Specimen: PBMCs or a T cell subset sorted from them (not recorded which). These receptors all come from a man between 18 and 35 years old who had mild COVID-19 (a few samples of this study predate the infection). Cell type and time point are not known.

The chain has TRBV6-4 and TRBJ1-1, with 8 positions matching TRBD1. V shed 4 bases and J 5 bases; nucleotides not matched to a gene: 3. The CDR3 contains 13 residues. Germline V gene data show CDR1 as MRHNA and CDR2 as SNTAGT. In nucleotides, the CDR3 is TGTGCCAGCAGTGTGACAGGGGAGACTGAAGCTTTCTTT. Translation gives CASSVTGETEAFF.

This clonotype was picked up one time. A much larger clone lies a single base off, so this may be a read error. The genes are TRBV23-1 and TRBJ1-6, with TRBD1 identical over 7 bases. TRBV23-1 is an ORF for which the function is uncertain. The CDR3 is 16 amino acids. With V trimmed by 3 bases and J by 10 bases, 12 bases remained unmatched. Written as DNA, the CDR3 is TGCGCCAGCAGTCAGGCGGGACAGCAGGTTAAGTCACCCCTCCACTTT. Translated: CASSQAGQQVKSPLHF.

This clonotype was seen a few times. The chain has TRBV7-2 and TRBJ1-5; D is unclear. Trimming left V 5 bases short and J 4 bases short, with 15 bases between. This CDR3 region has 15 residues. Germline CDR1 is SGHTA and CDR2 is FQGNSA. The CDR3, as DNA: TGTGCCAGCAGCCCGGCGGCGGCTACGAATCAGCCCCAGCATTTT. It translates to CASSPAAATNQPQHF.

By sample share, this clonotype is medium-sized. This rearrangement joins TRBV7-8 to TRBJ2-7, with D unclear. The CDR3 spans 16 residues. Germline loops: CDR1 SGHVS, CDR2 FQNEAQ. Trimming took off 0 bases at V and 3 bases at J, with 15 bases between the two ends. The CDR3 DNA is TGTGCCAGCAGCTTAGCGCTCGACCCCTCGGGCTACGAGCAGTACTTC. Amino acids: CASSLALDPSGYEQYF.

This clonotype was recorded at least ten times. The J gene is TRBJ2-7, the V gene TRBV6-1; no definite D call. The CDR3 runs to 11 residues. V lost 3 bases, J lost 2 bases, and 2 bases lay in between. Per the germline V gene, CDR1 is MNHNS and CDR2 is SASEGT. The CDR3 region has the DNA TGTGCCAGCAGTGAGACCTACGAGCAGTACGTC. It translates to CASSETYEQYV.

The table lists this clonotype with a few counts. CDR3 region: CASSQPGLDNEQFF. In DNA, the CDR3 is TGCGCCAGCAGCCAACCGGGACTAGACAATGAGCAGTTCTTC. The rearrangement links TRBV4-1 to TRBJ2-1; 8 bases map to TRBD2. This CDR3 is 14 amino acids long. The germline CDR1 and CDR2 sequences are MGHRA and YSYEKL. Trimming cost V 2 bases and J 5 bases; bases outside gene matches: 2.

The V and J genes are TRBV5-5 and TRBJ2-5, with a possible D match to TRBD2 (5 bases). The CDR3 loop spans 14 amino acids. The V and J ends lost 3 bases and 2 bases respectively, with 11 bases between them. Germline loops: CDR1 SGHKS, CDR2 YYEKEE (reference sequence). The CDR3 coding sequence is TGTGCCAGCAGCTACCTCGGGGTTCAAGAGACCCAGTACTTC. As protein: CASSYLGVQETQYF.

The V call is TRBV7-9, the J call TRBJ2-5; perhaps TRBD1 as D (5 bases). Germline V gives CDR1 SEHNR, CDR2 FQNEAQ (reference sequence). V shed 5 bases and J shed 0 bases, with 7 bases lying between them. The CDR3 sequence is 13 residues long. CDR3 in DNA: TGTGCCAGCAGCGCGGACAACCAAGAGACCCAGTACTTC. This codes for CASSADNQETQYF. Looking up the rest from reference TRBV7-9 and TRBJ2-5 gives the full variable domain: DTGVSQNPRHKITKRGQNVTFRCDPISEHNRLYWYRQTLGQGPEFLTYFQNEAQLEKSRLLSDRFSAERPKGSFSTLEIQRTEQGDSAMYLCASSADNQETQYFGPGTRLLVL.

The sample holds a few counts of this clonotype. The chain uses TRBV13 and TRBJ1-1; 7 nucleotides line up with TRBD1. Germline lookup yields CDR1 PRHDT and CDR2 FYEKMQ (reference sequence). This CDR3 contains 12 residues. After removal of 9 bases from V and 5 bases from J, the junction contained 6 bases not matched to a gene. The DNA for the CDR3 is TGTGCCAGTGACAGGGAATGGACTGAAGCTTTCTTT. Translated, it gives CASDREWTEAFF.

This sequence joins TRBV9 and TRBJ2-1; no definite D call. The length of the CDR3 is 13 residues. Trimming cost V 0 bases and J 7 bases, with 8 bases left between them. Germline-derived CDR1 and CDR2 are SGDLS and YYNGEE. CDR3 nucleotide sequence: TGTGCCAGCAGCGTAGGGGCAGTGAATGAGCAGTTCTTC. This encodes CASSVGAVNEQFF.

In this sample, this clonotype turned up a few times. The rearrangement uses TRBV11-3 and TRBJ2-7; D might be TRBD1 (6 bases). CDR1 and CDR2 from the germline V gene are SGHNT and YENEEA. V was clipped by 1 base and J by 2 bases, with 12 bases between them. The CDR3 length is 15 residues. CDR3 loop: CASSLARGGTYEQYV. DNA for the CDR3: TGTGCCAGCAGCTTAGCCAGGGGTGGGACCTACGAGCAGTACGTC.

This clonotype was seen a handful of times. The chain links TRBV28 to TRBJ1-1; the D gene is possibly TRBD1 (5 bases). The CDR3 spans 14 residues. Trimming took 2 bases from V and 1 from J, leaving 8 bases between them. Germline V CDR1 and CDR2: MDHEN, SYDVKM. This CDR3 reads CASSLGAPNTEAFF. In DNA form, the CDR3 reads TGTGCCAGCAGTTTAGGGGCTCCGAACACTGAAGCTTTCTTT.

This sequence joins TRBV5-1 and TRBJ1-1; the match to TRBD1 covers 8 bases. The V segment lost 4 bases and the J segment 6 bases; nucleotides outside the gene matches: 5. Germline V CDR1 and CDR2: SGHRS, YFSETQ. CDR3 length equals 13 residues. In nucleotides, the CDR3 is TGCGCCAGCAGCCAAACAGGGGGTCCTGAAGCTTTCTTT. It specifies CASSQTGGPEAFF.

This clonotype was observed a handful of times. DNA for the CDR3: TGTGCCAGCAGAACTTGGGCTAGCGGGGAAGGTTCGGAGACCCAGTACTTC. Translating gives CASRTWASGEGSETQYF. The chain links TRBV6-5 to TRBJ2-5; 9 positions agree with TRBD2. The CDR3 spans 17 residues. V lost 6 bases to trimming and J lost 5 bases; unmatched junction nucleotides: 16. The germline V gene has CDR1 MNHEY and CDR2 SVGAGI.

In this sample, this clonotype turned up a few times. The gene calls are TRBV7-9 and TRBJ1-2; the D is unclear. CDR3 length equals 14 residues. Trimming shortened V by 2 bases and J by 0 bases, and 7 bases separated the two germline ends. The germline V gene encodes CDR1 SEHNR and CDR2 FQNEAQ (reference sequence). The CDR3, as DNA: TGTGCCAGCAGCTTATCAGTTTCTAACTATGGCTACACCTTC. Translated: CASSLSVSNYGYTF. Variable domain in full (rest from reference TRBV7-9 and TRBJ1-2): DTGVSQNPRHKITKRGQNVTFRCDPISEHNRLYWYRQTLGQGPEFLTYFQNEAQLEKSRLLSDRFSAERPKGSFSTLEIQRTEQGDSAMYLCASSLSVSNYGYTFGSGTRLTVV.

The chain employs TRBV20-1 and TRBJ1-1; possible D gene TRBD1, 6 bases. The CDR3 consists of 14 residues. V gave up 5 bases and J gave up 3 bases, with 16 bases separating them. Germline values: CDR1 DFQATT, CDR2 SNEGSKA (reference sequence). CDR3: CSAAIGGADTEAFF. The CDR3 DNA follows: TGCAGTGCTGCGATTGGGGGCGCGGACACTGAAGCTTTCTTT.

This clonotype was seen only a few times. CDR3 loop: CASSSGASGGAQETQYF. For the CDR3, the DNA is TGTGCCAGCAGCTCTGGGGCTAGCGGGGGGGCCCAAGAGACCCAGTACTTC. The chain carries TRBV11-3 and TRBJ2-5; TRBD2 matches 12 bases. This CDR3 comprises 17 residues. J gave up 1 base and V 4 bases, and 7 bases lay outside the gene matches. CDR1 is SGHNT and CDR2 is YENEEA in the germline V gene.

This sequence joins TRBV6-2 or TRBV6-3 and TRBJ1-3; D gene uncertain. The length of the CDR3 is 18 residues. Germline CDR1 is MNHEY and CDR2 is SVGEGT. V lost 2 bases, J lost 0 bases, and 17 bases lay in between. The chain's CDR3 is CASSYQHGYKDSGNTIYF. The CDR3 nucleotides are TGTGCCAGCAGTTACCAGCACGGCTACAAAGACTCTGGAAACACCATATATTTT.

This clonotype was detected many times. The V call is TRBV5-1, the J call TRBJ2-2, with 7 bases lining up with TRBD1. The germline gives CDR1 SGHRS, CDR2 YFSETQ. This CDR3 comprises 16 residues. The V gene end was trimmed by 3 bases and the J gene end by 1 base; junction bases not matched to a gene: 6. The CDR3 DNA reads as TGCGCCAGCAGCTCTGACAGGGTGCGGAACACCGGGGAGCTGTTTTTT. Translated, it gives CASSSDRVRNTGELFF.

This clonotype occurred once. V usage is TRBV2 and J usage is TRBJ2-7, with 11 bases fitting TRBD2. This CDR3 has 16 residues. The germline gives CDR1 SNHLY, CDR2 FYNNEI. V dropped 8 bases and J dropped 5; count of bases not matched to a gene: 14. This CDR3 is CASLPGGSGGVDEQYV. The CDR3 nucleotides are TGTGCCAGCTTACCTGGCGGTAGCGGGGGGGTCGACGAGCAGTACGTC.

V usage is TRBV20-1 and J usage is TRBJ2-2; the D is unclear. The CDR3 totals 14 residues. Trimming removed 1 base from V and 2 bases from J, with 8 bases in between. Germline V gene sequence: CDR1 DFQATT, CDR2 SNEGSKA (reference sequence). The CDR3 here is CSARGVDNTGELFF. CDR3 nucleotides: TGCAGTGCTAGAGGGGTTGACAACACCGGGGAGCTGTTTTTT.

The CDR3 sequence: CASSSMGGRDEQYF. The CDR3 region has the DNA TGTGCCAGCAGCTCAATGGGGGGGCGAGACGAGCAGTACTTC. The chain employs TRBV7-9 and TRBJ2-7, with D tentatively TRBD2 (7 bases). Germline loops: CDR1 SEHNR, CDR2 FQNEAQ (reference sequence). This CDR3 spans 14 amino acids. V was pared by 4 bases and J by 5 bases, with 15 bases between.

This clonotype was seen only a few times. This chain connects TRBV9 to TRBJ2-3, with 7 bases fitting TRBD2. The CDR3 has 15 residues. Germline loops: CDR1 SGDLS, CDR2 YYNGEE. V lost 0 bases and J lost 3; bases outside the gene matches: 4. Here the CDR3 reads CASSVGTSLTDTQYF. CDR3 DNA sequence: TGTGCCAGCAGCGTAGGGACTAGTTTGACAGATACGCAGTATTTT.

This clonotype was observed many times. The gene calls are TRBV11-2 and TRBJ2-3; D might be TRBD2 (6 bases). V lost 1 base to trimming and J lost 7 bases, with 18 bases between them. The length of the CDR3 is 16 residues. Germline-derived CDR1 and CDR2 are SGHAT and FQNNGV. CDR3 sequence reads: CASSLVRSSGEHTQYF. CDR3 DNA: TGTGCCAGCAGCTTAGTCAGGTCCTCGGGGGAGCATACGCAGTATTTT.

The genes are TRBV12-3 or TRBV12-4 and TRBJ1-6; unclear D gene. The length of the CDR3 is 16 residues. V was trimmed by 0 bases and J by 10 bases, leaving 16 bases between them. The CDR3 sequence is CASSLASRLERSPLHF. The CDR3 DNA reads TGTGCCAGCAGTTTAGCGAGCAGGCTTGAGCGGTCACCCCTCCACTTT.

The chain uses TRBV5-1 and TRBJ1-2; the match to TRBD1 covers 8 bases. V lost 2 bases to trimming and J lost 3 bases; unmatched junction nucleotides: 6. Germline CDR1 is SGHRS and CDR2 is YFSETQ. The CDR3 length is 15 residues. In nucleotides, the CDR3 is TGCGCCAGCAGCTTAACTCCGACAGGGGACTATGGCTACACCTTC. This sequence encodes CASSLTPTGDYGYTF.

The chain employs TRBV19 and TRBJ1-3, with D unresolved. Germline CDR1 reads LNHDA; CDR2 reads SQIVND (reference sequence). Trimming pared 3 bases from V and 2 bases from J, leaving 5 bases between. The CDR3 consists of 13 residues. The CDR3 DNA reads TGTGCCAGTAGTATCGGAACTGGAAACACCATATATTTT. Amino acids: CASSIGTGNTIYF.

The chain employs TRBV20-1 and TRBJ2-1; 8 nucleotides match TRBD2. The CDR3 is made up of 14 amino acids. After removal of 3 bases from V and 2 bases from J, the junction contained 3 bases not matched to a gene. Looked up from germline, CDR1 is DFQATT and CDR2 is SNEGSKA (reference sequence). This CDR3 reads CSASSGETYNEQFF. CDR3 DNA: TGCAGTGCTAGTAGCGGGGAGACCTACAATGAGCAGTTCTTC.

This clonotype has just a few counts. The rearrangement joins TRBV5-5 to TRBJ1-1, with D perhaps matching TRBD1 (5 bases). The germline CDR1 and CDR2 sequences are SGHKS and YYEKEE (reference sequence). V was shortened by 0 bases and J by 0 bases, with 12 bases between the two germline ends. The CDR3 sequence is 16 residues long. The CDR3 DNA follows: TGTGCCAGCAGCTTGGACAGGTCGGGCATGAACACTGAAGCTTTCTTT. Translation: CASSLDRSGMNTEAFF.